Sequencing of this T cell receptor (beta chain) was carried out in a study of vaccination and CD4 T cells after COVID-19. Study overall: Diagnosis preceded the drawing of post-COVID samples by a median approximately 100 days (range 35 to 161). The control cultures got either a CEFX pool, an HIV-1 Nef pool, or no peptide at all. Points from the study as a whole: The authors identified 304 of 307 vaccine-specific clones in convalescent patients as spike mono-reactive.

The length of the CDR3 is 16 residues. Trimming took 4 bases from V and 2 from J, leaving 16 bases between them. Germline-derived CDR1 and CDR2 are MDHEN and SYDVKM. Once obtained from cultured CD4+ T cells, the DNA was sequenced using the Oncomine TCR Beta short-read assay. TCRdb re-analysed the PCR reads in MiXCR, keeping a single row per CDR3 protein. Of around 26,000 distinct CDR3 sequences in the sample, around 41% are singletons; the top ten hold about 5%. Time point described: late sampling 161 to 241 days after vaccination in a few convalescent patients. Treatment in this sample: approximately nine-day PBMC culture with coronavirus spike peptide pools or control peptides (ViraFEST assay). Per well, 2 million to 2.5 million PBMCs were cultured in the presence of about 10 IU/ml IL-2 and roughly 10 ug/ml peptide pools. On this clonotype itself: Its antigen remains unknown.

The V call is TRBV28, the J call TRBJ2-3; possible D gene TRBD2, 6 bases. This receptor was identified in a human donor who had recovered from COVID-19. This specimen was CD4+ T cells from blood, cultured in vitro, taken about 7 months after SARS-CoV-2 vaccination. CDR3 protein: CASSSHGAGNTDTQYF. CDR3 nucleotide sequence: TGTGCCAGCAGTTCCCATGGGGCGGGGAACACAGATACGCAGTATTTT. Full variable domain (missing parts from reference TRBV28 and TRBJ2-3): DVKVTQSSRYLVKRTGEKVFLECVQDMDHENMFWYRQDPGLGLRLIYFSYDVKMKEKGDIPEGYSVSREKKERFSLILESASTNQTSMYLCASSSHGAGNTDTQYFGPGTRLTVL.